This TCR beta chain derives from a study of cytomegalovirus exposure and HLA in healthy donors. Whole-study findings and limits: Clonal expansion was found to be greater in HLA-associated TCR beta chains than in equally common others in a later analysis. By a later analysis, the bulk of CMV-associated TCR beta chains appeared HLA-restricted. Indistinguishability led to the exclusion of some V segments, TRBV6-2 and TRBV6-3 included. In a later analysis, 15,000 to 20,000 TCR beta sequences were associated with HLA alleles at 0.05 false discovery rate.

The CDR3 sequence is 14 residues long. The germline V gene encodes CDR1 SGHRS and CDR2 YFSETQ. V was pared by 2 bases and J by 6 bases, with 6 bases of the junction left unmatched. The primer mix had 60 Vbeta and 13 Jbeta primers. TCRdb's table, derived via immunoSEQ multiplex PCR, lists solely in-frame clones and lacks some. The sample records 100,000 to 150,000 clones, 76% being singletons. Comment on this clone: Its antigen is currently unknown.

This chain joins TRBV5-1 and TRBJ1-2, with 8 positions matching TRBD1. This receptor was taken from a female donor in good health and CMV-seropositive. Sequencing was performed on PBMCs. In nucleotides, the CDR3 is TGCGCCAGCAGCTTCGACAGGGGTCGTGATGGCTACACCTTC. It translates to CASSFDRGRDGYTF.